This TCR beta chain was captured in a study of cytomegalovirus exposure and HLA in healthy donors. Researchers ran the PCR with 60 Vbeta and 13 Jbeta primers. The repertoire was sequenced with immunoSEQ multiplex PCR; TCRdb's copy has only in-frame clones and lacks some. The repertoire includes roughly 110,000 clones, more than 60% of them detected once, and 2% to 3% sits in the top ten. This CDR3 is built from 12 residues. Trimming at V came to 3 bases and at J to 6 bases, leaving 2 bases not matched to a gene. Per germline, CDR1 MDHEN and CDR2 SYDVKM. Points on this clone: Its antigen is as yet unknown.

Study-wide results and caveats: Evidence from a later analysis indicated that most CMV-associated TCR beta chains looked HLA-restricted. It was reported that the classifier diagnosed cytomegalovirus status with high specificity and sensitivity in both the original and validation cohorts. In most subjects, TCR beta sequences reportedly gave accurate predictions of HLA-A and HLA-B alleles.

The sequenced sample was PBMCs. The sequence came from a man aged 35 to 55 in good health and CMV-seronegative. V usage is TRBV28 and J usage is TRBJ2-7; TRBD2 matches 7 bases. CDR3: CASSLGGGEQYF. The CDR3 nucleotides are TGTGCCAGCAGTTTGGGGGGGGGCGAGCAGTACTTC.